Reported below is one T cell receptor (beta chain). V shed 4 bases, J shed 8 bases, and the junction held 6 bases outside the gene matches. There are 14 residues in the CDR3. CDR1 is SGHAT and CDR2 is FQNNGV in the germline V gene. Profiling relied on immunoSEQ multiplex PCR, and the TCRdb table lists in-frame clones only, not all of them. The table includes around 100,000 clones, 92% detected once. The data were taken from a study of control samples from healthy donors and cancer patients. This sequence joins TRBV11-2 and TRBJ2-1, with 9 nucleotides matching TRBD2. Input material: blood. This receptor was obtained from a woman between 18 and 30 years old in good health. CDR3 region: CASSSGTSHDEQFF. CDR3 nucleotides: TGTGCCAGCAGCTCCGGGACTAGCCACGATGAGCAGTTCTTC. The full variable domain, its missing parts supplied by reference TRBV11-2 and TRBJ2-1, is EAGVAQSPRYKIIEKRQSVAFWCNPISGHATLYWYQQILGQGPKLLIQFQNNGVVDDSQLPKDRFSAERLKGVDSTLKIQPAKLEDSAVYLCASSSGTSHDEQFFGPGTRLTVL.